A single T cell receptor beta chain is shown here with its context. Memory CD4+ cells were defined as CD4+CD45RO+CD25-. After constant-region reverse-primer amplification, full-length variable regions underwent semi-nested PCR with Nested Universal Primer A. MiXCR was run by TCRdb on the 5' RACE reads, yielding one entry per CDR3 protein. The sample yields tens of thousands of distinct CDR3 sequences, roughly 22% seen once. V gave up 4 bases and J gave up 5 bases, with 17 bases separating them. The CDR3 contains 15 residues. Germline V gene lookup returns CDR1 SEHNR and CDR2 FQNEAQ (reference sequence).

The chain combines TRBV7-9 with TRBJ2-5, with unresolved D. This clonotype was obtained from a female donor with breast cancer. The sample was memory CD4+ T cells sorted from a lymph node. The sample's subset: memory CD4+ T cells, CD4+CD45RO+CD25-. The DNA of the CDR3 is TGTGCCAGCAGCTCCGGGTGGATCAAAGGGGAGACCCAGTACTTC. Protein: CASSSGWIKGETQYF. Combining the CDR3 with reference TRBV7-9 and TRBJ2-5 gives the whole variable domain DTGVSQNPRHKITKRGQNVTFRCDPISEHNRLYWYRQTLGQGPEFLTYFQNEAQLEKSRLLSDRFSAERPKGSFSTLEIQRTEQGDSAMYLCASSSGWIKGETQYFGPGTRLLVL.